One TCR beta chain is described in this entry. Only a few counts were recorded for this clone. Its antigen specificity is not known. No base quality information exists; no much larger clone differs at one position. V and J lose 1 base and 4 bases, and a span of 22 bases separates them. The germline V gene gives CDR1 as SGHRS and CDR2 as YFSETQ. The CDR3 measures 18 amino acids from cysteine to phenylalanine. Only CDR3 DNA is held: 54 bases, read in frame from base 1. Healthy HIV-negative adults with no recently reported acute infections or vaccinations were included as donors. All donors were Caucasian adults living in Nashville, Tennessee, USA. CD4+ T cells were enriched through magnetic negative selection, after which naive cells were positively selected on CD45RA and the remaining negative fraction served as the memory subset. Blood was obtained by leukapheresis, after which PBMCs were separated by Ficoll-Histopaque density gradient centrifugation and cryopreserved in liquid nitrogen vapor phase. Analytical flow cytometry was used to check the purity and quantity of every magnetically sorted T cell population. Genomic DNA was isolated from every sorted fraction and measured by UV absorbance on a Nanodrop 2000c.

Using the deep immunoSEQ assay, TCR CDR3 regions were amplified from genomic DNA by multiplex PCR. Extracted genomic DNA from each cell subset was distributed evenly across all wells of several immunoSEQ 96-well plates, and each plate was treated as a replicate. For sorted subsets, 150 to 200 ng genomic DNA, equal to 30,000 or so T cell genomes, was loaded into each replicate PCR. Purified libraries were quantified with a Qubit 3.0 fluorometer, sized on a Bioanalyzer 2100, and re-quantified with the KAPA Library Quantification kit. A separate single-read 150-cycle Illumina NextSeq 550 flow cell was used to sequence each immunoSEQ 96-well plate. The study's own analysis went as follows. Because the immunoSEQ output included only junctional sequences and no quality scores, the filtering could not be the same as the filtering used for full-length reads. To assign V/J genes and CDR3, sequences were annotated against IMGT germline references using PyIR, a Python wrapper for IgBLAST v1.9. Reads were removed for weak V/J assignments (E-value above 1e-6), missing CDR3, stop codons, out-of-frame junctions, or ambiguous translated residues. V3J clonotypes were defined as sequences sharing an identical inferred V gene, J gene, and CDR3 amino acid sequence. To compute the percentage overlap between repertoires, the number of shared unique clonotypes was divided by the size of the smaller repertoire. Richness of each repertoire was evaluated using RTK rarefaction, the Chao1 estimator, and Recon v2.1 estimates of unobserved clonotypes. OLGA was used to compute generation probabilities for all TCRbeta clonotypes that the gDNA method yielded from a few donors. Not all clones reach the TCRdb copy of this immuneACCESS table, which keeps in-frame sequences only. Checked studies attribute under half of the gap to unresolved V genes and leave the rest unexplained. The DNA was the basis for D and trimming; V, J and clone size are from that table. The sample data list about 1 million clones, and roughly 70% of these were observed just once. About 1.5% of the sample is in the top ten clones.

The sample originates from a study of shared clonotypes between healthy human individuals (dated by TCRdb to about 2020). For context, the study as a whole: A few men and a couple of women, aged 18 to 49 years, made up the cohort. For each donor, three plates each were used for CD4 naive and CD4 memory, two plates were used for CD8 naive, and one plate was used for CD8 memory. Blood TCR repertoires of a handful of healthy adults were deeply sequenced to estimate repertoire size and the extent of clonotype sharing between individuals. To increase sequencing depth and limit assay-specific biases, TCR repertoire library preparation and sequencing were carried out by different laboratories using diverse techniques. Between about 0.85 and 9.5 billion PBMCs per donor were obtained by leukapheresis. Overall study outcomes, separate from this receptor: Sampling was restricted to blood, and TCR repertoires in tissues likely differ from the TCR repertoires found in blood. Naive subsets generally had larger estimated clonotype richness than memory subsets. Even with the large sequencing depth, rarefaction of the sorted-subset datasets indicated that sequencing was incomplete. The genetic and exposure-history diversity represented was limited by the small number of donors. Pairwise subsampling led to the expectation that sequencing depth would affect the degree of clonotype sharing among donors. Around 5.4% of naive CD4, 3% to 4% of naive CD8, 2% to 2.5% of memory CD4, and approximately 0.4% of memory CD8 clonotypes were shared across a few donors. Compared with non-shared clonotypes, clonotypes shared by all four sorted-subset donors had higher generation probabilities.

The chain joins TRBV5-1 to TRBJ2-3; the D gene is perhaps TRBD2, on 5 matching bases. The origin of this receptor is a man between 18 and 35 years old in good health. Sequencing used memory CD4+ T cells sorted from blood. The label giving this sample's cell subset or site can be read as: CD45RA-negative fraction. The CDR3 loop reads CASSLRSSVGVRADTQYF. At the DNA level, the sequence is TGCGCCAGCAGCTTGCGTTCGTCGGTGGGAGTTAGGGCAGATACGCAGTATTTT.